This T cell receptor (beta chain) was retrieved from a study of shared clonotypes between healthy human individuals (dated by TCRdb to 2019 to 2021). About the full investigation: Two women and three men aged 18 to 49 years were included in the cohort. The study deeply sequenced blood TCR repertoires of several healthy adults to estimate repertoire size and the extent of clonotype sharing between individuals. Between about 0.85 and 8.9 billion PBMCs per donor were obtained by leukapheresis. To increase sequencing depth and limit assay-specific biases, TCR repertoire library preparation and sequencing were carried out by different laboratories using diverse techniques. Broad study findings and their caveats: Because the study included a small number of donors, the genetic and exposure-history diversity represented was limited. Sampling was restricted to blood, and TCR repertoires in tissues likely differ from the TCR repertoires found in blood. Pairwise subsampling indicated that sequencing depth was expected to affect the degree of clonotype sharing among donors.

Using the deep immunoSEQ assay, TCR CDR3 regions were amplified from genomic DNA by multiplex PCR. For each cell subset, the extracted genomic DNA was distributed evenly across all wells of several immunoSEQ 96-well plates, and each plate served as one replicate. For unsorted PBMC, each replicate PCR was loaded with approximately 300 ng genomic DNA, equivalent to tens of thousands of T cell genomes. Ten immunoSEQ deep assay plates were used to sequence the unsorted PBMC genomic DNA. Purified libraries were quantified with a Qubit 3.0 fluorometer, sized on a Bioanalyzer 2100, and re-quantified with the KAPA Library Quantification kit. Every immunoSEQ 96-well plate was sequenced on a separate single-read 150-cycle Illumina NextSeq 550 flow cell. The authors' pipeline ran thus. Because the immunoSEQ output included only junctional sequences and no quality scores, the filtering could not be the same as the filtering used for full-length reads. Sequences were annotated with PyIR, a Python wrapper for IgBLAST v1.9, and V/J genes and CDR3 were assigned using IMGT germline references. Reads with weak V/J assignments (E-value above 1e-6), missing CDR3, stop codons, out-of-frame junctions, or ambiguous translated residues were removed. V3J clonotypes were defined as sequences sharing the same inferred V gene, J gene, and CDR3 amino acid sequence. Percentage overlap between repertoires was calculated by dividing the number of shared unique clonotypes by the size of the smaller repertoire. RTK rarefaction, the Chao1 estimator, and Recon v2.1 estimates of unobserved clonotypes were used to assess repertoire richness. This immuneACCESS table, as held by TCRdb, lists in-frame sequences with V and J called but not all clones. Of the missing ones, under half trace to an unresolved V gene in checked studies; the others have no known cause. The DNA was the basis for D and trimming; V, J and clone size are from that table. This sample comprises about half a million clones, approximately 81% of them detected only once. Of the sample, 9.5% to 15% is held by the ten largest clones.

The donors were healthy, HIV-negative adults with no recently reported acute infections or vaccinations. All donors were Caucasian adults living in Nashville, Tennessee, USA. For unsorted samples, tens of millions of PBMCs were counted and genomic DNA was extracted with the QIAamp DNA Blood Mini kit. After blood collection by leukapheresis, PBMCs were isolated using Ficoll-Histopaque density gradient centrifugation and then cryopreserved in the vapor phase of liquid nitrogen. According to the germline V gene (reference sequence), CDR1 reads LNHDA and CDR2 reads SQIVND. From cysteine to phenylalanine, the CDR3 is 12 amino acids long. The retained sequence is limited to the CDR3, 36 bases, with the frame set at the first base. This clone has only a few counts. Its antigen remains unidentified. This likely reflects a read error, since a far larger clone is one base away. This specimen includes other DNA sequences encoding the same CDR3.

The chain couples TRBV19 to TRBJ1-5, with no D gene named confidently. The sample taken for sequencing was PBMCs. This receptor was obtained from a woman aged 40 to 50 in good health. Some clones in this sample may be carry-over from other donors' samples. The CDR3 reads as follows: CASSLSNQPQHF. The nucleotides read TGCGCCAGTAGTCTTAGCAATCAGCCCCAGCATTTT. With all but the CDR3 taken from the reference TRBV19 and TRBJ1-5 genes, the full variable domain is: DGGITQSPKYLFRKEGQNVTLSCEQNLNHDAMYWYRQDPGQGLRLIYYSQIVNDFQKGDIAEGYSVSREKKESFPLTVTSAQKNPTAFYLCASSLSNQPQHFGDGTRLSIL.